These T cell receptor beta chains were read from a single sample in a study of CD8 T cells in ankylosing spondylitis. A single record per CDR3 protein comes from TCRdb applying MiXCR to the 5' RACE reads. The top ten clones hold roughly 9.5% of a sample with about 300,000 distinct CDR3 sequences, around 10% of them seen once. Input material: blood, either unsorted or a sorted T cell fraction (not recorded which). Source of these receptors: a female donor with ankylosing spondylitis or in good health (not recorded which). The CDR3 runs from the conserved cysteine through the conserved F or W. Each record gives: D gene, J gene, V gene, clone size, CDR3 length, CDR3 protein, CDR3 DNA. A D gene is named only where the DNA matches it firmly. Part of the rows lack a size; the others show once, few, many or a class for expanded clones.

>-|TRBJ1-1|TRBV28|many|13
CASIMTVNTEAFF
TGTGCCAGCATAATGACGGTTAACACTGAAGCTTTCTTT
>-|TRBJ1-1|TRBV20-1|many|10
CSASSTEAFF
TGCAGTGCTAGCAGCACTGAAGCTTTCTTT
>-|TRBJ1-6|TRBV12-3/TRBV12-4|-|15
CASRVRGSYNSPLHF
TGTGCCAGCAGGGTACGGGGCTCCTATAATTCACCCCTCCACTTT
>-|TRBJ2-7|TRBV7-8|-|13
CASSLGPEGQQYF
TGTGCCAGCAGCTTAGGTCCCGAGGGTCAGCAGTACTTC
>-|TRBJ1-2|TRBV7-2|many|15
CASSLGGGTLNGYTF
TGTGCCAGCAGCTTAGGGGGGGGAACTCTGAATGGCTACACCTTC
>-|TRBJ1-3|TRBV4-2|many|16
CASSQDLRVTGNTIYF
TGTGCCAGCAGCCAAGATTTGCGGGTTACTGGAAACACCATATATTTT
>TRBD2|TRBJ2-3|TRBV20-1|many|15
CSVSLGGSPTDTQYF
TGCAGTGTCTCCTTGGGAGGGAGCCCCACAGATACGCAGTATTTT
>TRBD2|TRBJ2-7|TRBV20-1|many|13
CSATTLAAYEQYF
TGCAGTGCAACCACCCTAGCGGCCTACGAGCAGTACTTC
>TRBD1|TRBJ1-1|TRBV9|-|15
CASSVEGGGGTEAFF
TGTGCCAGCAGCGTAGAAGGGGGCGGGGGGACTGAAGCTTTCTTT
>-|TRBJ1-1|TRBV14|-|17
CASSRRSTGVLNTEAFF
TGTGCCAGCAGCCGAAGGAGCACCGGGGTACTGAACACTGAAGCTTTCTTT
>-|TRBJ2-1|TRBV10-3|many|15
CAISEDRTRGNEQFF
TGTGCCATCAGTGAAGACCGGACCCGGGGGAATGAGCAGTTCTTC
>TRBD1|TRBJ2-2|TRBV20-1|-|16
CSARRLGQGNTGELFF
TGCAGTGCTAGACGTCTGGGACAGGGGAACACCGGGGAGCTGTTTTTT
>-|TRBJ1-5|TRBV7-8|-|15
CASSEEGGSDQPQHF
TGTGCCAGCAGCGAGGAGGGGGGTTCGGATCAGCCCCAGCATTTT
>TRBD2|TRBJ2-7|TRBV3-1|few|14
CASSIAGRHYEQYF
TGTGCCAGCAGCATAGCGGGGCGCCACTACGAGCAGTACTTC
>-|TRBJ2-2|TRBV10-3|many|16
CAITRTVTPNTGELFF
TGTGCCATCACCCGGACAGTTACTCCTAACACCGGGGAGCTGTTTTTT
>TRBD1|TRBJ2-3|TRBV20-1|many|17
CSARDRQGANMGDTQYF
TGCAGTGCTAGAGATCGACAGGGGGCGAATATGGGAGATACGCAGTATTTT
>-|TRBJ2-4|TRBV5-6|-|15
CASSLRLSGGNIQYF
TGTGCCAGCAGTTTACGGCTCTCCGGAGGGAACATTCAGTACTTC
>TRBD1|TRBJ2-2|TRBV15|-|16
CATSRDLGGRTGELFF
TGTGCCACCAGCAGAGATTTAGGGGGCAGGACCGGGGAGCTGTTTTTT
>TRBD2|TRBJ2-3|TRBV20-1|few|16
CSARGPLSGGANTQYF
TGCAGTGCTCGAGGACCCCTTAGCGGGGGGGCTAATACGCAGTATTTT
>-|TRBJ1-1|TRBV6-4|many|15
CASSDSGRQAGEAFF
TGTGCCAGCAGTGACTCAGGGAGACAGGCCGGAGAAGCTTTCTTT
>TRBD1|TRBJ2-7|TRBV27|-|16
CATVPNPTGKVHEQYF
TGTGCCACCGTACCGAACCCGACAGGGAAGGTCCACGAGCAGTACTTC
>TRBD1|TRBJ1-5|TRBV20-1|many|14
CSASQGDTNQPQHF
TGCAGTGCTAGCCAGGGGGATACCAATCAGCCCCAGCATTTT
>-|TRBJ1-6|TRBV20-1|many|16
CSARDDQGNYNSPLHF
TGCAGTGCTAGAGATGACCAGGGGAACTATAATTCACCCCTCCACTTT
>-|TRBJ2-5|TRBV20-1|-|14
CSAPLRLKEETQYF
TGCAGTGCTCCCCTCAGGTTAAAGGAGGAGACCCAGTACTTC
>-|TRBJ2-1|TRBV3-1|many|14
CASSQLAEFYEQFF
TGTGCCAGCAGCCAACTTGCCGAGTTCTATGAGCAGTTCTTC
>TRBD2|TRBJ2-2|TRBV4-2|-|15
CASSPRRGDGGELFF
TGTGCCAGCAGCCCTAGGCGGGGGGACGGCGGGGAGCTGTTTTTT
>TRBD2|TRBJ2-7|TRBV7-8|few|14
CASKPSGSYYEQYF
TGTGCCAGCAAACCTAGCGGGAGTTACTACGAGCAGTACTTC
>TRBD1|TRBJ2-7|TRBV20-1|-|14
CSVRGSDWPYEQYF
TGCAGTGTCAGGGGGTCGGACTGGCCCTACGAGCAGTACTTC
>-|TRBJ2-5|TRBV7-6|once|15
CASSLAGEGLETQYF
TGTGCCAGCAGCTTAGCGGGAGAAGGACTGGAGACCCAGTACTTC
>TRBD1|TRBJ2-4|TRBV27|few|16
CASSFSGQGAGNIQYF
TGTGCCAGCAGTTTTTCGGGACAGGGGGCAGGGAACATTCAGTACTTC
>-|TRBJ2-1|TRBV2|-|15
CASNPRVRGYNEQFF
TGTGCCAGCAATCCCAGGGTTCGCGGCTACAATGAGCAGTTCTTC
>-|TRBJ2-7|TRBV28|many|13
CASSPGSTYEQYF
TGTGCCAGCAGTCCGGGATCGACTTACGAGCAGTACTTC
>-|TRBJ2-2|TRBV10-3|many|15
CAISESTGRFGELFF
TGTGCCATCAGTGAGTCGACAGGCCGATTCGGGGAGCTGTTTTTT
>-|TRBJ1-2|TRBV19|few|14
CASRTAGWAYGYTF
TGTGCCAGTAGAACGGCAGGGTGGGCCTATGGCTACACCTTC
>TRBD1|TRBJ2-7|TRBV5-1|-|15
CASRLGTGDSYEQYF
TGCGCCAGCAGACTGGGGACAGGAGACTCCTACGAGCAGTACTTC
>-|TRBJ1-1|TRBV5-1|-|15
CASSLLFGVEDEAFF
TGCGCCAGCAGCTTGTTGTTCGGGGTAGAGGATGAAGCTTTCTTT
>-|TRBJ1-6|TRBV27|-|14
CASRERPAHSPLHF
TGTGCCAGCAGGGAGAGACCAGCCCATTCACCCCTCCACTTT
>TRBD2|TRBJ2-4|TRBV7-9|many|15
CASSSSGLAGNIQYF
TGTGCCAGCAGCTCTTCGGGACTAGCGGGGAACATTCAGTACTTC
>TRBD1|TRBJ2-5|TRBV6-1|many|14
CASTGVDREETQYF
TGTGCCAGCACTGGGGTAGACAGGGAAGAGACCCAGTACTTC
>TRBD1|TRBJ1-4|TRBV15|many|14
CATSHLGTGEKLFF
TGTGCCACCAGCCACTTGGGGACAGGTGAAAAACTGTTTTTT
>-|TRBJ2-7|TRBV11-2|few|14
CASSLGQRYYEQYF
TGTGCCAGCAGCTTAGGTCAGCGTTACTACGAGCAGTACTTC
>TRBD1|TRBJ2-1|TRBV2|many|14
CASSAGQGRNEQFF
TGTGCCAGCAGTGCGGGACAGGGGCGAAATGAGCAGTTCTTC
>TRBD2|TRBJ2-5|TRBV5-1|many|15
CASSGGLALQETQYF
TGCGCCAGCAGCGGTGGACTAGCTTTACAAGAGACCCAGTACTTC
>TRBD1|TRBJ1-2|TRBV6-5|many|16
CASRSSGTGLDYGYTF
TGTGCCAGCAGATCCTCCGGGACAGGGCTAGACTATGGCTACACCTTC